Shown below are 2 T cell receptor beta chains from a single sample sequenced in a study of blood T cell repertoires in COVID-19. Profiled with immunoSEQ multiplex PCR; TCRdb holds only in-frame clones, not every one. The profile shows about 190,000 clones, more than 75% of them singletons. The sample taken for sequencing was peripheral blood. These receptors were collected from a man in his forties with active or convalescent COVID-19.

The chain uses TRBV6-6 and TRBJ1-5; D is unclear. V lost 0 bases and J lost 0, with 9 bases in between. The CDR3 runs 16 residues. CDR1 and CDR2 from the germline V gene are MNHNY and SVGAGI (reference sequence). Written as DNA, the CDR3 is TGTGCCAGCAGTTACTCCTCGGCAGGTAGCAATCAGCCCCAGCATTTT. Translation: CASSYSSAGSNQPQHF.

V and J are TRBV5-5 and TRBJ2-7, with 11 bases aligning to TRBD2. From germline, CDR1 is SGHKS and CDR2 YYEKEE (reference sequence). Unmatched junction bases numbered 6, after V lost 3 bases and J lost 4 bases. The CDR3 runs to 15 residues. The CDR3 loop reads CASSYLTSGMYEQYF. DNA of the CDR3: TGTGCCAGCAGCTACCTGACTAGCGGGATGTACGAGCAGTACTTC. The full variable domain, in which reference TRBV5-5 and TRBJ2-7 provide the parts outside the CDR3, is DAGVTQSPTHLIKTRGQQVTLRCSPISGHKSVSWYQQVLGQGPQFIFQYYEKEERGRGNFPDRFSARQFPNYSSELNVNALLLGDSALYLCASSYLTSGMYEQYFGPGTRLTVT.